These 14 T cell receptor beta chains were all obtained from the same sample, sequenced in a study of blood T cell repertoires in COVID-19. Here immunoSEQ multiplex PCR was the method, and the copy in TCRdb shows in-frame clones only, minus some. The table includes 100,000 to 150,000 clones, about four fifths detected once. Sequenced sample: peripheral blood. Source of these receptors: a man aged 35 to 55 with active or convalescent COVID-19.

The V gene is TRBV7-3, the J gene TRBJ2-1, with TRBD2 matching over 9 bases. The J segment lost 4 bases and the V segment lost 5 bases, leaving 9 bases of the junction unmatched. This CDR3 spans 16 amino acids. The V gene's germline CDR1 is SGHTA and CDR2 FQGTGA. The CDR3 loop reads CASSPSGIPPYNEQFF. CDR3 sequence (DNA): TGTGCCAGCAGCCCTAGCGGGATCCCTCCATACAATGAGCAGTTCTTC.

On this clone itself: The same CDR3 arises from other DNA sequences in this sample as well. J is TRBJ1-1 and V is TRBV15; 7 nucleotides line up with TRBD1. Germline values: CDR1 LNHNV, CDR2 YYDKDF (reference sequence). The CDR3 loop spans 13 amino acids. With 6 bases clipped from V and 5 bases from J, the junction kept 6 bases outside the gene matches. CDR3 region: CATRRTGGTEAFF. Written as DNA, the CDR3 is TGTGCCACCAGAAGGACAGGCGGGACTGAAGCTTTCTTT.

The chain joins TRBV19 to TRBJ2-2; 8 bases match TRBD2. From germline, CDR1 is LNHDA and CDR2 SQIVND (reference sequence). V shed 4 bases and J 7 bases; nucleotides not matched to a gene: 5. The CDR3 spans 14 residues. CDR3 sequence: CASSKTGTSGELFF. CDR3 bases: TGTGCCAGTAGTAAAACCGGGACTAGCGGGGAGCTGTTTTTT.

The chain is built from TRBV14 and TRBJ2-1; D perhaps matches TRBD1 (5 bases). V was clipped by 1 base and J by 13 bases, with 20 bases between them. Per the germline V gene, CDR1 is SGHDN and CDR2 is FVKESK. CDR3 size: 15 residues. The CDR3: CASSQGGAVAESQFF. The CDR3, as DNA: TGTGCCAGCAGCCAAGGTGGGGCTGTCGCAGAGTCACAGTTCTTC.

This rearrangement joins TRBV5-1 to TRBJ1-2; D ambiguous. Between the trimmed V and J ends, which lost 3 bases and 4 bases, there was a span of 10 bases. Germline CDR1 is SGHRS and CDR2 is YFSETQ. This CDR3 contains 13 residues. For the CDR3, the DNA is TGCGCCAGCAGCTCCGGAGAAGGCTATGGCTACACCTTC. This translates into CASSSGEGYGYTF.

The CDR3 protein is CASISTGTNGYTF. The CDR3 DNA reads TGTGCCAGTATTTCGACAGGGACGAATGGCTACACCTTC. The chain has TRBV19 and TRBJ1-2; 7 bases fit TRBD1. CDR3 length: 13 amino acids. Per germline, CDR1 LNHDA and CDR2 SQIVND (reference sequence). J gave up 6 bases and V 7 bases, and 8 bases lay outside the gene matches.

This clone was detected only a few times. The chain has TRBV4-3 and TRBJ2-2, with 8 bases matching TRBD1. The CDR3 is 18 amino acids. The junction had 9 bases not matched to a gene; V was cut back by 1 base and J by 2 bases. Germline V lookup: CDR1 LGHNA, CDR2 YSLEER. In DNA, the CDR3 is TGCGCCAGCAGCCAAGGAAAAGGACAGGGTGTAAACACCGGGGAGCTGTTTTTT. This gives the protein CASSQGKGQGVNTGELFF.

The chain links TRBV14 to TRBJ1-5; maybe TRBD1 (5 bases). Germline V CDR1 and CDR2: SGHDN, FVKESK. The CDR3 spans 13 residues. V was pared by 4 bases and J by 7 bases, with 11 bases between. The chain's CDR3 is CASSLREFQPQHF. The CDR3 region has the DNA TGTGCCAGCAGCCTCAGGGAATTCCAGCCCCAGCATTTT.

This chain uses TRBV6-5 with TRBJ2-2; D is possibly TRBD1 (6 bases). Trimming pared 6 bases from V and 1 base from J, leaving 9 bases between. CDR3 size: 14 residues. Germline V gene data show CDR1 as MNHEY and CDR2 as SVGAGI. CDR3 DNA: TGTGCCAGCAGCCGGGACAAGAACACCGGGGAGCTGTTTTTT. Amino acids: CASSRDKNTGELFF.

This chain joins TRBV3-1 (or the pseudogene TRBV3-2) and TRBJ1-2, with 10 bases lining up with TRBD1. Per germline, CDR1 LGHDT and CDR2 YNNKEL (reference sequence). The CDR3 loop spans 13 amino acids. Losses at the gene ends were 3 bases for V and 8 bases for J; bases not matched to a gene: 3. This CDR3 is CASSQGQGMGYTF. The CDR3, as DNA: TGTGCCAGCAGCCAGGGACAGGGGATGGGCTACACCTTC.

The J gene is TRBJ2-1, the V gene TRBV6-5; unclear D gene. The CDR3 consists of 16 residues. The V gene's germline CDR1 is MNHEY and CDR2 SVGAGI. V was clipped by 0 bases and J by 0 bases, with 9 bases between them. In DNA form, the CDR3 reads TGTGCCAGCAGTTACTCCCTGACGGGCTCCTACAATGAGCAGTTCTTC. Its translation is CASSYSLTGSYNEQFF.

This chain uses TRBV11-2 with TRBJ2-1, with D possibly matching TRBD2 (7 bases). V was trimmed by 4 bases and J by 12 bases, leaving 13 bases between them. The CDR3 has 12 residues. Germline CDR1 is SGHAT and CDR2 is FQNNGV. DNA for the CDR3: TGTGCCAGCAGCTCGGGGGGCGGCATGCAGTTCTTC. The encoded protein is CASSSGGGMQFF.

This clone showed up many times. Other DNA sequences within the sample encode an identical CDR3. The chain uses TRBV30 and TRBJ1-1; TRBD1 matches at 9 bases. The V and J ends lost 4 bases and 1 base, in that order; junction bases with no gene match: 1. CDR1 and CDR2 from the germline V gene are GTSNPN and SVGIG (reference sequence). CDR3 length: 13 amino acids. CDR3 nucleotide sequence: TGTGCCTGGAAGGACAGGGGGAACACTGAAGCTTTCTTT. This gives the protein CAWKDRGNTEAFF.

The V and J genes are TRBV7-7 and TRBJ2-5; weak D call: TRBD1 (5 bases). The ends were cut back, 5 bases at V and 5 bases at J, with 18 bases in the middle. Germline CDR1 SSHAT, CDR2 FNYEAQ (reference sequence). The CDR3 is 15 amino acids. CDR3 protein: CASSRPGHPPETQYF. CDR3 in DNA: TGTGCCAGCAGCCGACCCGGACACCCTCCGGAGACCCAGTACTTC.